These T cell receptor beta chains were read from a single sample in a study of shared clonotypes between healthy human individuals. Using immunoSEQ multiplex PCR, the repertoire was profiled, and TCRdb retains in-frame clones only, with some absent. The profile covers some 1,400,000 clones, with approximately 97% appearing a single time and approximately 1.1% taken by the ten largest. The sequencing input was naive CD4+ T cells sorted from blood. These receptor sequences come from a man younger than 45 in good health. The CDR3 runs from the conserved cysteine through the conserved F or W. A D gene is named only where the DNA matches it firmly. Clone sizes are given selectively: once, few, many, or a class where the clone is expanded.

TRBV18	TRBD1	TRBJ1-4	-	TGTGCCAGCTCACTGAACTTACCTCGACAGGGCGAGGGGACTAATGAAAAACTGTTTTTT	CASSLNLPRQGEGTNEKLFF
TRBV14	TRBD1	TRBJ2-1	once	TGTGCCAGCAGCCAAAGGCGCGGGACAGGGAGGCACAATGAGCAGTTCTTC	CASSQRRGTGRHNEQFF
TRBV5-8	TRBD2	TRBJ2-3	-	TGTGCCAGCAGCTTCCTAGCGGCAATCACAGATACGCAGTATTTT	CASSFLAAITDTQYF
TRBV7-9	TRBD1	TRBJ2-5	-	TGTGCCAGCCAAACAGGGGGCCCCGAGACCCAGTACTTC	CASQTGGPETQYF
TRBV19	-	TRBJ1-5	-	TGTGCCAGTAGTGTTTTCTTGGTGACCAATCAGCCCCAGCATTTT	CASSVFLVTNQPQHF
TRBV2	-	TRBJ2-2	-	TGTGCCAGCAGTGCCGGCGCCGGGGAGCTGTTTTTT	CASSAGAGELFF
TRBV28	TRBD1	TRBJ1-1	-	TGTGCCAGCAGTTTAAGGACAGGGGTGAGAACTGAAGCTTTCTTT	CASSLRTGVRTEAFF
TRBV27	TRBD1	TRBJ2-2	-	TGTGCCAGCAGTTTACTAGGGGGCGAGGAGCTGTTTTTT	CASSLLGGEELFF
TRBV28	-	TRBJ2-1	once	TGTGCCAGCAGTTTATGGTCTCTAGCGTACAATGAGCAGTTCTTC	CASSLWSLAYNEQFF
TRBV28	TRBD2	TRBJ2-3	-	TGTGCCAGCAGCTGGGCCGGACTAGCGGGAGGGGGCACAGATACGCAGTATTTT	CASSWAGLAGGGTDTQYF
TRBV2	-	TRBJ1-5	-	TGTGCCAGCAGTGGGGACAGCAATCAGCCCCAGCATTTT	CASSGDSNQPQHF
TRBV19	TRBD2	TRBJ2-3	-	TGTGCCAGTAGAACCAGGACTAGCGGTCGAGATACGCAGTATTTT	CASRTRTSGRDTQYF
TRBV5-1	-	TRBJ2-1	-	TGCGCCAGCAGCTTGCCGAGCGGTCCCTCCTACAATGAGCAGTTCTTC	CASSLPSGPSYNEQFF
TRBV4-1	-	TRBJ1-5	-	TGCGCCAGCAGCCAAGATGAATGGACTTATAGCAATCAGCCCCAGCATTTT	CASSQDEWTYSNQPQHF